This T cell receptor beta chain originates from a study of read filtering for tumor transcriptome and immune sequencing (dated by TCRdb to the early 2020s). Concerning the study at large: The cohort consisted of 17 to 20 male and some 13 female patients, with a mean age of roughly 70 years and an age range of about 45 to 90. After DNase treatment, whole-transcriptome libraries were prepared using the TruSeq RNA Access Library Prep Kit. TCR-region mapped reads per sample ranged from about 3.5 to 10.27 million with IR-seq versus only roughly 75 to 1,300 with RNA-seq. A main aim was a read-filtering strategy for immune repertoire data, specifically whether clonotypes supported by a single read should be removed. Under revised international staging, roughly eight patients fell into R-ISS I, more than 15 into R-ISS II and six or seven into R-ISS III. The study compared TCR repertoires from targeted immune repertoire sequencing and bulk whole-transcriptome sequencing run on the same bone marrow samples.

As to this clonotype: No cognate antigen has been identified for it. No much larger clone exists at a distance of one base, and base qualities are not known.

The Immunoverse kit was used to build TCR libraries from about 430 ng RNA, with molecular barcoded adaptors covering alpha/delta and beta/gamma chains. TCR library preparation used the same RNA that went into transcriptome sequencing. An Illumina HiSeq 4000 with 2 x 150 cycles was used to sequence the TCR libraries. Per the source publication's procedure: With MiXCR, TCR reads were aligned to human V, D, J and C references and assembled into CDR3 clonotypes, with quality filtering and error correction included. The tcR package in R was used to analyze clonotype counts and gene usage diversity. For inspection of raw mapping reads, RNA-seq reads were mapped by STAR aligner version 2.5.3a onto GRCh37 of the human genome. To test how sequencing depth affects detected clonotypes, IR-seq fastq files were randomly downsampled with Seqtk 1.3. TCRdb itself trimmed the public reads at Q25 with fastp, ran MiXCR and retained productive beta chains. Under each unique CDR3 protein, matching rows form one entry showing the most common genes and DNA. In this record, the V and J calls reflect TCRdb's handling and not the investigators' own analysis. The sample records some 130,000 distinct CDR3 sequences, under 15% of which are singletons. The ten largest clones take up 7.5% to 10% of the sample.

CDR1 and CDR2 (SNHLY, FYNNEI) derive from the germline V gene. Including cysteine and phenylalanine, the CDR3 has 14 amino acids. Here the CDR3 DNA is all that survives: 42 bases in frame from base 1. Ends trimmed: V by 7 bases, J by 4 bases; bases unmatched to a gene: 9. Broad study findings and their caveats: Rather than purified T cells, the sorted CD138-negative fraction was a mixed bone marrow immune population. Single-read clonotypes made up roughly 82% of clonotypes but approximately 3.5% of total reads in IR-seq, and 70% to 75% of clonotypes and 44.6% of reads in RNA-seq. The correlation between IR-seq and RNA-seq shared clonotype proportions rose when single-read clonotypes were removed. Clonotypes were captured by IR-seq at much higher depth and more reliably than by RNA-seq, and smaller IR-seq throughput was sufficient for identification of most shared clonotypes.

Bone marrow was sampled from every patient at the time of active disease. Ficoll-Hypaque density gradient centrifugation was used to isolate bone marrow mononuclear cells. Myeloma plasma cells were removed and CD138-negative cells were collected by negative selection after labeling with CD138 magnetic microbeads on a MACS separator. Purity of the isolated cells was checked by flow cytometry on an Attune NxT using CD138 antibodies. Total RNA was extracted using TRIzol reagent and was quantified on a NanoDrop spectrophotometer. Paired RNA-seq and IR-seq were performed on each patient's CD138-negative bone marrow sample.

The sequence joins TRBV2 to TRBJ1-2; 7 bases in the middle match TRBD1. Sequenced sample: a population of CD138-negative cells sorted from bone marrow. The cell subset or site label, read with the paper, signifies: bone marrow mononuclear cells depleted of CD138+ plasma/myeloma cells by negative magnetic selection. The sequence derives from a donor at least 40 years old with multiple myeloma. The bases are TGTGCCAGCACGGGGACCCGGGACAGCTATGGCTACACCTTC. This gives the protein CASTGTRDSYGYTF.